This T cell receptor beta chain comes out of a study of Ad26.COV2.S vaccination and SARS-CoV-2 variants. Study-level information: Donor allocation was to the COV1001 Ad26.COV2.S trial arm. Ad26.COV2.S was injected intramuscularly once or twice, 56 days apart. Broader study findings: Greater spike-specific TCR breadth was seen in vaccine recipients than in placebo recipients.

Treatment in this sample: around 19 received Ad26.COV2.S at low or high dose, single or two shots; five or six received placebo; per-sample allocation not given. Sampling occurred on day 63 after the first vaccine or placebo injection. Of note for this clone: The target antigen is unknown. Compared with germline, one end of the junction differs, possibly owing to a read error.

This CDR3 spans 15 amino acids. CDR1 and CDR2 (germline): SGHAT, FQNNGV. The protocol was immunoSEQ multiplex PCR, while the TCRdb copy is restricted to in-frame clones and leaves out a portion. This sample has about 680,000 clones, with around 89% found just once. The receptor's source is a person aged 18 to 65 who received the Ad26.COV2.S COVID-19 vaccine or a placebo. The source was peripheral blood, collected in a trial of Ad26.COV2.S vaccine versus placebo. The V and J genes are TRBV11-2 and TRBJ2-1; TRBD1 might be the D (6 bases). CDR3 in DNA: TGTGCCAGCAGCATAGACAGGAGCCCCTACAATGAGCAGTTCTTC. Protein: CASSIDRSPYNEQFF.